Sequencing of this T cell receptor (beta chain) was carried out in a study of T cell responses to AZD1222 COVID-19 vaccine. Whole-study results and caveats: Elevations in Spike-specific TCR breadth and depth followed administration of two AZD1222 doses. Donors were chiefly white British, with a greater number of females, and clonal diversity was perhaps underestimated. Seropositive at baseline were only six AZD1222 recipients.

TCRdb's table, derived via immunoSEQ multiplex PCR, lists solely in-frame clones and lacks some. The sample records over 150,000 clones, around nine tenths being singletons. CDR3 length: 13 residues. CDR1 SNHLY and CDR2 FYNNEI come from the germline V gene. V shed 5 bases and J shed 2 bases, with 6 bases lying between them. To note about this clone: Its antigen is unidentified.

The sample in question was peripheral blood, obtained 28 days after the second AZD1222 dose. The receptor comes from an adult who received the AZD1222 COVID-19 vaccine. This chain links TRBV2 with TRBJ2-2, with unresolved D. CDR3 nucleotides: TGTGCCAGCAGTCCAGACAACACCGGGGAGCTGTTTTTT. Its translation is CASSPDNTGELFF.